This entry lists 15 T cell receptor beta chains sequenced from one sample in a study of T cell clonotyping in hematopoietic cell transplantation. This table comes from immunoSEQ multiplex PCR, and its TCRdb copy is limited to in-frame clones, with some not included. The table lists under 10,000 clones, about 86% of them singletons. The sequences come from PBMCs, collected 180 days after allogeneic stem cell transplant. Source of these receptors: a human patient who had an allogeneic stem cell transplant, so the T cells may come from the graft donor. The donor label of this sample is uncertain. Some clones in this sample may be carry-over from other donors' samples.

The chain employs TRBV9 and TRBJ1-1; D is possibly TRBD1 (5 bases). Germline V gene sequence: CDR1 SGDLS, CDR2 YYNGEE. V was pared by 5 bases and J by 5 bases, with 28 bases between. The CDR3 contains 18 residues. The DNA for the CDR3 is TGTGCCAGCAGTCAGAGGGGTACAGGAGGCGGGGAGATTACTGAAGCTTTCTTT. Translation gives CASSQRGTGGGEITEAFF.

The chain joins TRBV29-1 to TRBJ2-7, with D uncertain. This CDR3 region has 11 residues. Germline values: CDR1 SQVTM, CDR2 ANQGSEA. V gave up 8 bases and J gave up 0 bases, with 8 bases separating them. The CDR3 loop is CSPPHSYEQYF. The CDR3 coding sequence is TGCAGCCCCCCTCACTCCTACGAGCAGTACTTC.

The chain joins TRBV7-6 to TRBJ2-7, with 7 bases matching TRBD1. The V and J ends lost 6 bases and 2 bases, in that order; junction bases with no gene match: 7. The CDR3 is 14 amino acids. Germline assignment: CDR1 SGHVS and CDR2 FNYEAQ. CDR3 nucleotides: TGTGCCAGCAGTAGACAGGGTTTCCCCTACGAGCAGTACTTC. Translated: CASSRQGFPYEQYF.

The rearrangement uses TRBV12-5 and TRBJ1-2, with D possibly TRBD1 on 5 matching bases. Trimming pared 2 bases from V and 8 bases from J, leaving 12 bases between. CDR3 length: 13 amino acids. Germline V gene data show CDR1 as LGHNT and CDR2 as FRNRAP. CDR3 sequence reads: CASGLSYHRGYTF. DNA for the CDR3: TGTGCTAGTGGTTTGTCCTACCACAGGGGCTACACCTTC. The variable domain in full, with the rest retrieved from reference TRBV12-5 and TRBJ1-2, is DARVTQTPRHKVTEMGQEVTMRCQPILGHNTVFWYRQTMMQGLELLAYFRNRAPLDDSGMPKDRFSAEMPDATLATLKIQPSEPRDSAVYFCASGLSYHRGYTFGSGTRLTVV.

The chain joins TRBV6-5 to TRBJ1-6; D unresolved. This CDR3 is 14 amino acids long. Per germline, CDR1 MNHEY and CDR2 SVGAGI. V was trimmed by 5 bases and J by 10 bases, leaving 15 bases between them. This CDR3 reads CASSRTVGESPLHF. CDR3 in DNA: TGTGCCAGCAGTCGGACTGTCGGAGAGTCACCCCTCCACTTT.

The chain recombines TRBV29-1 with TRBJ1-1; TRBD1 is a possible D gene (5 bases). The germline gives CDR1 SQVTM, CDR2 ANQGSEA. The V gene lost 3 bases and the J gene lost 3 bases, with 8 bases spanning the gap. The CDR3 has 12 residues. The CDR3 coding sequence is TGCAGCGTTGACGGGGGAGACACTGAAGCTTTCTTT. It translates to CSVDGGDTEAFF.

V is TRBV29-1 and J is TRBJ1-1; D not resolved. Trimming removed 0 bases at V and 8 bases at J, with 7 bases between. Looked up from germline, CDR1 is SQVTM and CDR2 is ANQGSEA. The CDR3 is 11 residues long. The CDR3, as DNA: TGCAGCGTTGAAGACACTATAGAAGCTTTCTTT. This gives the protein CSVEDTIEAFF.

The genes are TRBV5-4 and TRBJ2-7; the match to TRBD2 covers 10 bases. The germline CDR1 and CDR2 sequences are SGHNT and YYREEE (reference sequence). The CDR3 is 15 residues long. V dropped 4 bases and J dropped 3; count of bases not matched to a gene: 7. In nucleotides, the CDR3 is TGTGCCAGCAGCCCTGGACTAGCGGAGGGCTACGAGCAGTACTTC. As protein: CASSPGLAEGYEQYF.

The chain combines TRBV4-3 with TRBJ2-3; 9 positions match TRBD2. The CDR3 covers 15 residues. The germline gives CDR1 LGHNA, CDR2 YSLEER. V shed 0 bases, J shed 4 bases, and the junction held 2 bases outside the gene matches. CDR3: CASSQERGGPDTQYF. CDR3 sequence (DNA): TGCGCCAGCAGCCAAGAGCGGGGGGGTCCAGATACGCAGTATTTT.

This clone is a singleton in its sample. CDR3 bases: TGTGCCAGCAGCGAGGATGGGTACACTGAAGCTTTCTTT. Protein: CASSEDGYTEAFF. The V gene is TRBV9, the J gene TRBJ1-1; D call uncertain. This CDR3 is 13 amino acids long. Deletions cut 3 bases from V and 3 bases from J, with 9 bases between. The germline CDR1 and CDR2 sequences are SGDLS and YYNGEE.

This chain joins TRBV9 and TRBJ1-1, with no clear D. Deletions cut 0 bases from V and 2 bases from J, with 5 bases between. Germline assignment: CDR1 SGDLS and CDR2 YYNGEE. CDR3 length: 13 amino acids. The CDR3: CASSVGPNTEAFF. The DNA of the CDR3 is TGTGCCAGCAGCGTAGGCCCTAACACTGAAGCTTTCTTT.

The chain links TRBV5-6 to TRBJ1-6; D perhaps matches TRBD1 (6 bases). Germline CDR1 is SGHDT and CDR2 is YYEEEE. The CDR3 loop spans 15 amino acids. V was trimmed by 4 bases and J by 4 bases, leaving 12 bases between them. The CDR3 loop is CASSPGGSYNSPLHF. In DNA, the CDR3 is TGTGCCAGCAGCCCCGGGGGCAGTTATAATTCACCCCTCCACTTT.

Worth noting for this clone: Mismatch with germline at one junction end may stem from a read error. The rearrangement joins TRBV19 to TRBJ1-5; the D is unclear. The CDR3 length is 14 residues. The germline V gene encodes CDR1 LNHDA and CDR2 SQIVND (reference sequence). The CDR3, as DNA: TGTGCCAGTGGTATAGGTTATAGCAATCAGCCCCAGCATTTT. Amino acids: CASGIGYSNQPQHF.

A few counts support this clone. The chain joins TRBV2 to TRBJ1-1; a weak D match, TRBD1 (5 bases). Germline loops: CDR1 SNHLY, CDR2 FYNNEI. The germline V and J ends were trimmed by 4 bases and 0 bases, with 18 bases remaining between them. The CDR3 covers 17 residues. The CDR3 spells CASSARGVTAVNTEAFF. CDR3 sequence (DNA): TGTGCCAGCAGTGCCCGAGGGGTTACCGCCGTGAACACTGAAGCTTTCTTT.

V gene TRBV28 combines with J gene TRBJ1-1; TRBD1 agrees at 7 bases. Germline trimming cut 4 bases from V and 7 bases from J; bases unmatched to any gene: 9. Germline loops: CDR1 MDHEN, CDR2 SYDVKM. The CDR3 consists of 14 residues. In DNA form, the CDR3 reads TGTGCCAGCAGTTCCTTCTGGGACAGCGTTGAAGCTTTCTTT. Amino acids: CASSSFWDSVEAFF.